This is a list of T cell receptor beta chains from one sample in a study of blood T cell repertoires in COVID-19. The table came from immunoSEQ multiplex PCR; TCRdb's copy has only in-frame clones and leaves some out. In the table there are about 110,000 clones, about 87% of which are singletons. The sequenced material came from peripheral blood. Source of these receptors: a man between 45 and 60 years old with active or convalescent COVID-19. Each CDR3 is given with its conserved first and last residue. Each record gives: clone size, J gene, V gene, CDR3 protein. The listing skips clone size in some rows; elsewhere it reads once, few, many or a size class.

size: .; J: TRBJ1-5; V: TRBV19; CDR3: CASSETRVAQPQHF
size: .; J: TRBJ1-2; V: TRBV18; CDR3: CASSPPGQGSAGYTF
size: once; J: TRBJ1-2; V: TRBV7-9; CDR3: CASSLVTGVGYTF
size: .; J: TRBJ1-2; V: TRBV7-9; CDR3: CASSPGTDYGYTF
size: .; J: TRBJ2-1; V: TRBV5-1; CDR3: CASSRTSGGPDVQFF
size: once; J: TRBJ1-2; V: TRBV5-8; CDR3: CASSLPGQGNYGYTF
size: once; J: TRBJ2-1; V: TRBV11-3; CDR3: CASSLEGTGEDEQFF
size: .; J: TRBJ1-3; V: TRBV28; CDR3: CASQGSDSGNTIYF
size: .; J: TRBJ2-5; V: TRBV27; CDR3: CASSLGRSNFQETQYF
size: .; J: TRBJ1-1; V: TRBV5-1; CDR3: CASSLENAGDTEAFF
size: .; J: TRBJ1-1; V: TRBV5-1; CDR3: CASSLRATGGLAEAFF
size: .; J: TRBJ2-1; V: TRBV5-1; CDR3: CASIRGTGSGTSSYNEQFF
size: few; J: TRBJ2-5; V: TRBV7-2; CDR3: CASIREGRETQYF
size: .; J: TRBJ1-2; V: TRBV12-3/TRBV12-4; CDR3: CASKTTGGGGYTF
size: .; J: TRBJ2-7; V: TRBV20-1; CDR3: CSASNQFSYEQYF
size: .; J: TRBJ1-2; V: TRBV29-1; CDR3: CSVAQGGYGYTF
size: .; J: TRBJ1-6; V: TRBV3-1/TRBV3-2; CDR3: CASSDRGDSPLHF
size: .; J: TRBJ1-5; V: TRBV18; CDR3: CASSPEDLFGLQPQHF
size: .; J: TRBJ2-6; V: TRBV6-4; CDR3: CASSDTGDSGANVLTF
size: once; J: TRBJ2-3; V: TRBV11-2; CDR3: CASSLGPGESDTQYF
size: once; J: TRBJ2-5; V: TRBV29-1; CDR3: CSVGLLPGEETQYF
size: .; J: TRBJ2-2; V: TRBV28; CDR3: CASTRASRNSGELFF
size: once; J: TRBJ1-1; V: TRBV4-3; CDR3: CASSRGTGGNTEAFF